A selection of T cell receptor beta chains follows, all from one sample in a study of OX40 agonist ivuxolimab in advanced cancers. Some clones are missing from TCRdb's copy, which holds only in-frame ones; the method was immunoSEQ multiplex PCR. This sample carries tens of thousands of clones, approximately 87% of them seen once, and the ten largest clones take 25%. The sequenced sample was CD4+ or CD8+ T cells sorted from blood, obtained in a trial of the OX40 agonist ivuxolimab. Receptor source: an adult with an advanced solid tumor such as melanoma, head and neck, liver or kidney cancer. Each CDR3 is given with its conserved first and last residue. Fields, in order: clone size, D gene, J gene, V gene, CDR3 DNA, CDR3 protein. A D gene is named only where the DNA matches it firmly. Size is omitted from some rows. Given values are once, few, many or a class for expanded clones.

once	TRBD2	TRBJ2-3	TRBV6-1	TGTGCCAGCAGTGAAGCGAAGCTAGCGGCCACAGATACGCAGTATTTT	CASSEAKLAATDTQYF
NA	NA	TRBJ2-7	TRBV11-2	TGTGCCAGCAGCTTAGATAGAGCGGCCCACGAGCAGTACTTC	CASSLDRAAHEQYF
NA	NA	TRBJ1-6	TRBV5-6	TGTGCCAGCAGCGAATCGGGACTGACCTATAATTCACCCCTCCACTTT	CASSESGLTYNSPLHF
NA	NA	TRBJ2-7	TRBV7-2	TGTGCCAGCAGCGTTGCCGGGAATTACTACGAGCAGTACTTC	CASSVAGNYYEQYF
NA	NA	TRBJ2-1	TRBV7-2	TGTGCCAGCAGCAGGCGGGGTTCCTACAATGAGCAGTTCTTC	CASSRRGSYNEQFF
NA	NA	TRBJ2-6	TRBV19	TGTGCCAGTAGTTTCAGCCCTGGGGCCAACGTCCTGACTTTC	CASSFSPGANVLTF
NA	TRBD1	TRBJ1-1	TRBV5-1	TGCGCCAGCAGCTCTTGGACAGGGGGAAACACTGAAGCTTTCTTT	CASSSWTGGNTEAFF
NA	NA	TRBJ2-2	TRBV5-1	TGCGCCAGCAGCCTTTCACAGGGTTTGGACACCGGGGAGCTGTTTTTT	CASSLSQGLDTGELFF
NA	NA	TRBJ2-7	TRBV5-1	TGCGCCAGCAGCTTGACAGCCACTGTCTCCTACGAGCAGTACTTC	CASSLTATVSYEQYF
NA	NA	TRBJ1-1	TRBV6-5	TGTGCCAGCACCCGGGGGGGGGCGCAGAGCACTGAAGCTTTCTTT	CASTRGGAQSTEAFF
few	NA	TRBJ2-7	TRBV19	TGTGCCAGTAGTATAGCGGGAGCCTCCTACGAGCAGTACTTC	CASSIAGASYEQYF
NA	NA	TRBJ1-3	TRBV5-6	TGTGCCAGCACCCTGGGCGGCGGGGGCCCCCGAGGAAACACCATATATTTT	CASTLGGGGPRGNTIYF
NA	NA	TRBJ1-1	TRBV5-1	TGCGCCAGCAGCTTGGGGGACGGTAACACTGAAGCTTTCTTT	CASSLGDGNTEAFF